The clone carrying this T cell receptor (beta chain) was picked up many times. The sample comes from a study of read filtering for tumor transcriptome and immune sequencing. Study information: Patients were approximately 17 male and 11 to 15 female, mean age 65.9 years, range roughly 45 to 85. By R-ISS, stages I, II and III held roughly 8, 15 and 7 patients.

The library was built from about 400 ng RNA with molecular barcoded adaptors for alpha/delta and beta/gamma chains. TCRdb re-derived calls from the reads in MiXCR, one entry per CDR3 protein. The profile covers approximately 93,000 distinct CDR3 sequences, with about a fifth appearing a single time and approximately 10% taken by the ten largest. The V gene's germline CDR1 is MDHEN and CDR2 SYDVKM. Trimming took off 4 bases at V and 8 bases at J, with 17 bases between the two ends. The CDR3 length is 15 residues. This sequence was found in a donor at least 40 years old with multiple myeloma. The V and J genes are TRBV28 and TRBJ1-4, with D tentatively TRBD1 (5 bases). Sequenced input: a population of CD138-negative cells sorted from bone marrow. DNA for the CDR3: TGTGCCAGCAGTTGGACGGGCGACCGGGGGGAAAAACTGTTTTTT. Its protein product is CASSWTGDRGEKLFF.